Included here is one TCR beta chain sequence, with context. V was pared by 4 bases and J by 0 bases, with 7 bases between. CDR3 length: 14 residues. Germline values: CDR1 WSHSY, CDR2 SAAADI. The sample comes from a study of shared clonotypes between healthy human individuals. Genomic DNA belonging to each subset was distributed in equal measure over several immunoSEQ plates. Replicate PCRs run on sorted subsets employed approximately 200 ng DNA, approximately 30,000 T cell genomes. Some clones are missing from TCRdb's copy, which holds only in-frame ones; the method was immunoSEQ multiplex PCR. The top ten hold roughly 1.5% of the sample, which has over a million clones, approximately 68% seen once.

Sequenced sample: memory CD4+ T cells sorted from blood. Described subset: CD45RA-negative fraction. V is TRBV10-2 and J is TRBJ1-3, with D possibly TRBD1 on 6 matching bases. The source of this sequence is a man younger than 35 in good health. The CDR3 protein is CASSGTVSGNTIYF. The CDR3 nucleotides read TGCGCCAGCAGTGGGACAGTCTCTGGAAACACCATATATTTT.